The 20 T cell receptor beta chains in this list originate from one sample, sequenced in a study of cytomegalovirus exposure and HLA in healthy donors. Using immunoSEQ multiplex PCR, the repertoire was profiled, and TCRdb retains in-frame clones only, with some absent. The data show 100,000 to 120,000 clones, about 88% seen once. Specimen: PBMCs. The receptors originated from a woman aged 18-29 years in good health and CMV-seropositive.

In this sample, this clone turned up once. The V and J genes are TRBV27 and TRBJ2-5; a possible D gene is TRBD2 (6 bases). V was shortened by 3 bases and J by 3 bases, with 11 bases between the two germline ends. Looked up from germline, CDR1 is MNHEY and CDR2 is SMNVEV (reference sequence). The CDR3 totals 14 residues. Here the CDR3 reads CASSLAGTEETQYF. In DNA, the CDR3 is TGTGCCAGCAGTTTGGCGGGGACCGAAGAGACCCAGTACTTC.

The genes are TRBV5-1 and TRBJ2-3; unclear D gene. Trimming removed 4 bases at V and 6 bases at J, with 15 bases between. The CDR3 extends over 14 amino acids. Germline assignment: CDR1 SGHRS and CDR2 YFSETQ. CDR3 amino acids: CASSPERAGDTQYF. CDR3 nucleotide sequence: TGCGCCAGCAGCCCGGAACGCGCCGGGGATACGCAGTATTTT. Full variable domain (rest looked up from reference TRBV5-1 and TRBJ2-3): KAGVTQTPRYLIKTRGQQVTLSCSPISGHRSVSWYQQTPGQGLQFLFEYFSETQRNKGNFPGRFSGRQFSNSRSEMNVSTLELGDSALYLCASSPERAGDTQYFGPGTRLTVL.

The J gene is TRBJ1-5, the V gene TRBV4-1; no firm D call. The ends were cut back, 1 base at V and 4 bases at J, with 8 bases in the middle. Germline V gene lookup returns CDR1 MGHRA and CDR2 YSYEKL. The CDR3 runs 14 residues. CDR3 in DNA: TGCGCCAGCAGCCAAGTATCGGGGAATCAGCCCCAGCATTTT. Translating gives CASSQVSGNQPQHF.

This clone is a singleton in its sample. The chain is built from TRBV2 and TRBJ2-3; 7 positions agree with TRBD2. Trimming took 6 bases from V and 2 from J; bases not matched to a gene: 8. The CDR3 has 15 amino acids. Per the germline V gene, CDR1 is SNHLY and CDR2 is FYNNEI. CDR3 bases: TGTGCCAGCAGGGGGACTACCTTGAACACAGATACGCAGTATTTT. Protein: CASRGTTLNTDTQYF.

This sequence joins TRBV14 and TRBJ2-1; D is ambiguous. The CDR3 has 13 residues. Germline V CDR1 and CDR2: SGHDN, FVKESK. Trimming cost V 2 bases and J 6 bases, with 8 bases left between them. CDR3 nucleotide sequence: TGTGCCAGCAGCCAATCCAGGCTCAATGAGCAGTTCTTC. Amino acids: CASSQSRLNEQFF. The full variable domain, in which reference TRBV14 and TRBJ2-1 provide the parts outside the CDR3, is EAGVTQFPSHSVIEKGQTVTLRCDPISGHDNLYWYRRVMGKEIKFLLHFVKESKQDESGMPNNRFLAERTGGTYSTLKVQPAELEDSGVYFCASSQSRLNEQFFGPGTRLTVL.

The chain is built from TRBV5-1 and TRBJ2-2, with D possibly TRBD2 on 5 matching bases. The V end lost 4 bases, the J end lost 5 bases, and 15 bases lay between the germline ends. The CDR3 is made up of 15 amino acids. Germline V gene sequence: CDR1 SGHRS, CDR2 YFSETQ. The CDR3, as DNA: TGCGCCAGCAGCCCTAGCCGATTATCGACCGGGGAGCTGTTTTTT. Translation gives CASSPSRLSTGELFF.

The chain has TRBV28 and TRBJ2-1; TRBD2 aligns across 8 bases. CDR3 size: 15 residues. Trimming removed 2 bases from V and 0 bases from J; junction bases left unmatched: 0. Germline values: CDR1 MDHEN, CDR2 SYDVKM. As DNA, the CDR3 is TGTGCCAGCAGTTTAGGGACTAGCTCCTACAATGAGCAGTTCTTC. Protein product: CASSLGTSSYNEQFF.

The chain links TRBV5-1 to TRBJ1-2; D may be TRBD1 (5 bases). Germline loops: CDR1 SGHRS, CDR2 YFSETQ. V lost 0 bases and J lost 6, with 9 bases in between. This CDR3 has 13 residues. CDR3 protein: CASSLVGADGYTF. The DNA of the CDR3 is TGCGCCAGCAGCTTGGTAGGGGCAGATGGCTACACCTTC.

The CDR3 spells CARSLEGQGRETQYF. CDR3 DNA sequence: TGTGCCAGAAGCTTGGAGGGGCAAGGAAGGGAGACCCAGTACTTC. The chain employs TRBV5-3 and TRBJ2-5, with D maybe TRBD1 (5 bases). TRBV5-3 has ORF status, its function being uncertain. The CDR3 runs 15 residues. V was pared by 0 bases and J by 5 bases, with 14 bases between.

The J gene is TRBJ2-7, the V gene TRBV5-1; tentatively, D is TRBD1 (6 bases). The length of the CDR3 is 15 residues. With 6 bases removed from V and 0 bases from J, the gap between germline ends came to 16 bases. CDR1 is SGHRS, CDR2 YFSETQ, per germline. Here the CDR3 reads CASKPVTGTSYEQYF. The DNA for the CDR3 is TGCGCCAGCAAGCCAGTCACAGGGACCTCCTACGAGCAGTACTTC.

The chain recombines TRBV6-1 with TRBJ2-7; 7 bases align to TRBD1. Per the germline V gene, CDR1 is MNHNS and CDR2 is SASEGT. The junction had 7 bases not matched to a gene; V was cut back by 3 bases and J by 2 bases. The CDR3 is 15 amino acids. This chain's CDR3 is CASSEDLGTAYEQYF. In DNA, the CDR3 is TGTGCCAGCAGTGAGGACCTCGGGACAGCCTACGAGCAGTACTTC.

This rearrangement joins TRBV7-2 to TRBJ1-6; 7 positions agree with TRBD1. CDR3 size: 14 residues. V lost 3 bases and J lost 9; bases outside the gene matches: 5. Germline V gene sequence: CDR1 SGHTA, CDR2 FQGNSA. The CDR3 sequence is CASSFGQETSPLHF. The CDR3 DNA reads TGTGCCAGCAGCTTCGGACAGGAAACTTCACCCCTCCACTTT.

CDR3 bases: TGTGCCAGCAGCTCCGGGACAGGGAGATACAATGAGCAGTTCTTC. Amino acids: CASSSGTGRYNEQFF. V gene TRBV6-1 combines with J gene TRBJ2-1; 9 bases map to TRBD1. The CDR3 sequence is 15 residues long. Germline trimming cut 6 bases from V and 4 bases from J; bases unmatched to any gene: 7. CDR1 is MNHNS, CDR2 SASEGT, per germline.

The chain carries TRBV11-3 and TRBJ2-6; D is undetermined. There are 14 residues in the CDR3. Deletions cut 5 bases from V and 0 bases from J, with 5 bases between. The V gene's germline CDR1 is SGHNT and CDR2 YENEEA. In DNA, the CDR3 is TGTGCCAGCAGCGTCGGCTCTGGGGCCAACGTCCTGACTTTC. Its translation: CASSVGSGANVLTF.

The V call is TRBV2, the J call TRBJ2-2, with TRBD2 matching 9 bases. This CDR3 is 15 amino acids long. The germline V gene has CDR1 SNHLY and CDR2 FYNNEI. V was clipped by 4 bases and J by 5 bases; unmatched bases: 5. The CDR3 DNA reads TGTGCCAGCAGTGGAGTAGCGGGGGATACCGGGGAGCTGTTTTTT. Translation gives CASSGVAGDTGELFF.

The chain recombines TRBV12-5 with TRBJ2-2, with D possibly being TRBD2 (6 bases). The length of the CDR3 is 16 residues. Germline lookup yields CDR1 LGHNT and CDR2 FRNRAP. The V end was cut by 7 bases, the J end by 7 bases, with 22 bases between. CDR3 bases: TGTGCTAGTGCCAGGAGGGACTTGCTCGAAGTCGGGGAGCTGTTTTTT. Translated, it gives CASARRDLLEVGELFF.

The rearrangement uses TRBV27 and TRBJ2-5, with TRBD1 as a possible D gene (6 bases). In germline, CDR1 is MNHEY, CDR2 SMNVEV (reference sequence). This CDR3 is 15 amino acids long. V lost 4 bases and J 2 bases, leaving 14 bases between the germline ends. The CDR3 is CASSSLRGRQETQYF. The DNA for the CDR3 is TGTGCCAGCAGTTCACTCAGGGGCCGGCAAGAGACCCAGTACTTC.

The chain couples TRBV2 to TRBJ1-4; 7 nucleotides match TRBD1. Germline CDR1 and CDR2: SNHLY and FYNNEI. J was trimmed by 2 bases and V by 5 bases; bases with no gene match: 5. The CDR3 is 15 residues long. CDR3 bases: TGTGCCAGCAGTATGGGACAGCGCACTAATGAAAAACTGTTTTTT. Translated: CASSMGQRTNEKLFF.

V usage is TRBV28 and J usage is TRBJ2-7; possible D gene TRBD1, 6 bases. The CDR3 totals 13 residues. The germline gives CDR1 MDHEN, CDR2 SYDVKM. With 6 bases removed from V and 3 bases from J, the gap between germline ends came to 12 bases. The CDR3 DNA reads TGTGCCAGCAGGGATCCAGGGGACTACGAGCAGTACTTC. It yields the protein CASRDPGDYEQYF.

The chain employs TRBV28 and TRBJ1-2, with D perhaps TRBD1 (5 bases). The CDR3 contains 15 residues. V was shortened by 3 bases and J by 3 bases, with 14 bases between the two germline ends. In germline, CDR1 is MDHEN, CDR2 SYDVKM. The CDR3 spells CASSLYASGDYGYTF. CDR3 coding DNA: TGTGCCAGCAGTTTGTACGCCTCGGGGGACTATGGCTACACCTTC.